This entry describes one T cell receptor (beta chain). These data belong to a study of blood T cell repertoires in COVID-19. Across the study: The cDNA or gDNA used as material had been derived from T cells, B-cell-depleted T cells, or PBMCs.

CDR3 length: 16 residues. Deletions cut 0 bases from V and 6 bases from J, with 15 bases between. Germline CDR1 is SGHRS and CDR2 is YFSETQ. In the authors' workflow: Amplification from reference gene primers served as the basis for estimated nucleated cell counts. Sequenced by immunoSEQ multiplex PCR; TCRdb stores in-frame clones only, minus some. That table supplies the V and J calls and clone size; D and trimming were determined from the DNA. Of approximately 70,000 clones listed, approximately 79% are singletons. This sequence joins TRBV5-1 and TRBJ1-4, with D possibly being TRBD1 (5 bases). Specimen: peripheral blood. The sequence came from a woman in her sixties or seventies with acute or convalescent COVID-19. The CDR3 DNA reads TGCGCCAGCAGCTTGGCCGGGGGGAACGGTTATGAAAAACTGTTTTTT. Translating gives CASSLAGGNGYEKLFF.